Following are 22 T cell receptor beta chains from one sample sequenced in a study of graft-versus-host responses after intestinal transplantation. The method was immunoSEQ multiplex PCR; TCRdb's version includes in-frame clones alone and lacks a portion of them. This sample has roughly 97,000 clones; over 75% occur once, and the top ten carry approximately 16%. Source: PBMCs, taken 453 days after intestinal transplant. The receptors shown here come from a human patient who received an intestinal transplant, so some T cells may come from the graft donor.

The chain joins TRBV7-2 to TRBJ2-2; 7 nucleotides align to TRBD2. The CDR3 is made up of 14 amino acids. V lost 2 bases and J lost 7; bases outside the gene matches: 4. Looked up from germline, CDR1 is SGHTA and CDR2 is FQGNSA. The CDR3 is CASSLLRTSGELFF. CDR3 in DNA: TGTGCCAGCAGCTTATTAAGGACTAGCGGGGAGCTGTTTTTT.

The rearrangement links TRBV6-5 to TRBJ1-6; D possibly corresponds to TRBD1 (6 bases). The germline V and J ends were trimmed by 2 bases and 8 bases, with 7 bases remaining between them. The germline gives CDR1 MNHEY, CDR2 SVGAGI. This CDR3 contains 13 residues. The CDR3 DNA reads TGTGCCAGCAGTTACGGGGGCCATTCACCCCTCCACTTT. Translating it yields CASSYGGHSPLHF.

The J gene is TRBJ1-6, the V gene TRBV5-4; 9 bases map to TRBD1. V shed 4 bases and J 7 bases; nucleotides not matched to a gene: 3. The CDR3 extends over 14 amino acids. CDR1 is SGHNT and CDR2 is YYREEE in the germline V gene (reference sequence). The CDR3 here is CASSPGQGNSPLHF. The CDR3 nucleotides are TGTGCCAGCAGCCCAGGACAGGGGAATTCACCCCTCCACTTT.

The V call is TRBV11-2, the J call TRBJ2-1, with D perhaps being TRBD1 or TRBD2 (5 bases each). The CDR3 has 11 residues. Germline V gives CDR1 SGHAT, CDR2 FQNNGV. The V gene lost 4 bases and the J gene lost 15 bases, with 13 bases spanning the gap. The CDR3 nucleotides read TGTGCCAGCAGCTGGGGACCGTTCCCGTTCTTC. It codes for CASSWGPFPFF.

J is TRBJ1-6 and V is TRBV18; D gene ambiguous. The ends were cut back, 1 base at V and 7 bases at J, with 5 bases in the middle. The CDR3 has 13 residues. CDR1 is KGHSH and CDR2 is LQKENI in the germline V gene. CDR3 residues: CASSPQENSPLHF. CDR3 in DNA: TGTGCCAGCTCACCACAAGAGAATTCACCCCTCCACTTT.

This clone was seen only once. The V call is TRBV10-1, the J call TRBJ1-1; D is ambiguous. The CDR3 length is 11 residues. V lost 8 bases and J lost 8, with 12 bases in between. CDR1 is WNHNN, CDR2 SYGVQD, per germline (reference sequence). The DNA for the CDR3 is TGCGCCAGCTCATTCGGGGAAGAAGCTTTCTTT. Translated, it gives CASSFGEEAFF.

The CDR3 spells CAYRLHGAYEQYF. CDR3 in DNA: TGCGCCTATAGGCTACACGGGGCCTACGAGCAGTACTTC. V is TRBV23-1 and J is TRBJ2-7, with D tentatively TRBD2 (5 bases). TRBV23-1 is assigned to the ORF class and has an uncertain function. This CDR3 has 13 residues. The V end was cut by 11 bases, the J end by 2 bases, with 16 bases between.

The CDR3 protein is CATSRDIRETQYF. CDR3 nucleotide sequence: TGTGCCACCAGCAGAGACATAAGGGAGACCCAGTACTTC. This rearrangement joins TRBV15 to TRBJ2-5; D gene unclear. Trimming shortened V by 0 bases and J by 5 bases, and 7 bases separated the two germline ends. The germline gives CDR1 LNHNV, CDR2 YYDKDF (reference sequence). This CDR3 comprises 13 residues.

This chain links TRBV11-3 with TRBJ2-5; maybe TRBD2 (5 bases). V was pared by 3 bases and J by 5 bases, with 10 bases between. The CDR3 runs to 13 residues. Germline CDR1 and CDR2: SGHNT and YENEEA. This CDR3 reads CASSFRPGETQYF. The CDR3 region has the DNA TGTGCCAGCAGCTTTAGGCCGGGGGAGACCCAGTACTTC. The whole variable domain, filled in from reference TRBV11-3 and TRBJ2-5, reads EAGVVQSPRYKIIEKKQPVAFWCNPISGHNTLYWYLQNLGQGPELLIRYENEEAVDDSQLPKDRFSAERLKGVDSTLKIQPAELGDSAVYLCASSFRPGETQYFGPGTRLLVL.

The table lists this clone with a count of one. V is TRBV29-1 and J is TRBJ1-1; perhaps TRBD1 as D (6 bases). The CDR3 contains 16 residues. The germline gives CDR1 SQVTM, CDR2 ANQGSEA. Trimming took off 7 bases at V and 1 base at J, with 22 bases between the two ends. The CDR3: CSGEGGRGTTNTEAFF. Here the CDR3 DNA reads TGCAGCGGCGAAGGGGGACGTGGCACAACGAACACTGAAGCTTTCTTT.

The chain uses TRBV19 and TRBJ1-6; no definite D call. Trimming stripped 7 bases from V and 1 base from J, with 11 bases between. This CDR3 has 15 amino acids. Germline V gives CDR1 LNHDA, CDR2 SQIVND (reference sequence). CDR3 DNA: TGTGCCAGTACACCTGGGGAATCCTATAATTCACCCCTCCACTTT. Encoded protein: CASTPGESYNSPLHF.

The chain couples TRBV4-2 to TRBJ2-5; D might be TRBD2 (7 bases). V was pared by 0 bases and J by 5 bases, with 16 bases between. Per the germline V gene, CDR1 is LGHNA and CDR2 is YNFKEQ. The length of the CDR3 is 16 residues. DNA of the CDR3: TGTGCCAGCAGCCAAGATCTTGGAGGGGGGGCCGAGACCCAGTACTTC. Residues: CASSQDLGGGAETQYF.

This sequence joins TRBV14 and TRBJ1-2; 8 bases fit TRBD1. This CDR3 has 14 amino acids. The V gene's germline CDR1 is SGHDN and CDR2 FVKESK. The junction had 1 base not matched to a gene; V was cut back by 0 bases and J by 4 bases. Here the CDR3 reads CASSQDQGAYGYTF. DNA for the CDR3: TGTGCCAGCAGCCAAGACCAGGGGGCCTATGGCTACACCTTC.

The chain combines TRBV27 with TRBJ2-7; D remains ambiguous. From germline, CDR1 is MNHEY and CDR2 SMNVEV (reference sequence). This CDR3 has 13 amino acids. The V and J ends lost 0 bases and 3 bases respectively, with 6 bases between them. The CDR3 here is CASSLSPLYEQYF. The CDR3 DNA sequence: TGTGCCAGCAGTTTATCGCCCCTCTACGAGCAGTACTTC.

The chain carries TRBV9 and TRBJ2-1; D could derive from TRBD1 or TRBD2 (6 bases each). The V end was cut by 8 bases, the J end by 2 bases, with 14 bases between. The CDR3 runs to 14 residues. Germline V CDR1 and CDR2: SGDLS, YYNGEE. The CDR3 spells CASQGGDTYNEQFF. CDR3 coding DNA: TGTGCCAGTCAGGGCGGGGACACCTACAATGAGCAGTTCTTC.

The CDR3 here is CASSIGQGGYGYTF. CDR3 DNA sequence: TGTGCCAGTAGTATTGGGCAAGGGGGCTATGGCTACACCTTC. This chain links TRBV19 with TRBJ1-2; TRBD1 might be the D (6 bases). Germline CDR1 is LNHDA and CDR2 is SQIVND (reference sequence). The CDR3 is made up of 14 amino acids. V was shortened by 3 bases and J by 4 bases, with 12 bases between the two germline ends.

The rearrangement uses TRBV2 and TRBJ2-5; 10 positions match TRBD2. Germline V gene sequence: CDR1 SNHLY, CDR2 FYNNEI. This CDR3 is 17 amino acids long. After removal of 4 bases from V and 1 base from J, the junction contained 9 bases not matched to a gene. This chain's CDR3 is CASSVGLAGAGQETQYF. The DNA of the CDR3 is TGTGCCAGCAGTGTGGGCCTAGCGGGGGCCGGCCAAGAGACCCAGTACTTC. The entire variable domain, with the rest obtained from reference TRBV2 and TRBJ2-5, is as follows: EPEVTQTPSHQVTQMGQEVILRCVPISNHLYFYWYRQILGQKVEFLVSFYNNEISEKSEIFDDQFSVERPDGSNFTLKIRSTKLEDSAMYFCASSVGLAGAGQETQYFGPGTRLLVL.

The table lists this clone with a few counts. The chain is built from TRBV19 and TRBJ1-6; TRBD1 matches 7 bases. This CDR3 contains 15 residues. The V gene's germline CDR1 is LNHDA and CDR2 SQIVND (reference sequence). V was pared by 4 bases and J by 9 bases, with 9 bases of the junction left unmatched. CDR3 nucleotides: TGTGCCAGTAGTACTCTCGACAGGGAGGGTTCACCCCTCCACTTT. Protein: CASSTLDREGSPLHF. The full variable domain, completed using reference TRBV19 and TRBJ1-6, is DGGITQSPKYLFRKEGQNVTLSCEQNLNHDAMYWYRQDPGQGLRLIYYSQIVNDFQKGDIAEGYSVSREKKESFPLTVTSAQKNPTAFYLCASSTLDREGSPLHFGNGTRLTVT.

The chain joins TRBV4-1 to TRBJ1-1; TRBD1 is a possible D gene (5 bases). The V end was cut by 3 bases, the J end by 4 bases, with 12 bases between. The CDR3 spans 14 residues. Looked up from germline, CDR1 is MGHRA and CDR2 is YSYEKL. The CDR3 loop reads CASSQKTGGTEAFF. Here the CDR3 DNA reads TGCGCCAGCAGCCAGAAAACCGGGGGCACTGAAGCTTTCTTT.

The chain carries TRBV12-2 and TRBJ1-4; the D segment call TRBD1 is taken from the table without a DNA check. TRBV12-2 is noted as a pseudogene. The CDR3 length is 18 residues. The chain's CDR3 is CASLTRTVRLPGDEKLFF. The CDR3 region has the DNA TGTGCAAGTCTTACACGCACCGTCCGGTTGCCAGGGGATGAAAAACTGTTTTTT.

The V gene is TRBV6-6, the J gene TRBJ2-7; 10 positions agree with TRBD2. Germline lookup yields CDR1 MNHNY and CDR2 SVGAGI (reference sequence). With 1 base clipped from V and 3 bases from J, the junction kept 6 bases outside the gene matches. This CDR3 contains 16 residues. CDR3: CASSYFGVAGGYEQYF. The CDR3 DNA reads as TGTGCCAGCAGTTACTTTGGGGTAGCGGGGGGCTACGAGCAGTACTTC.

The V and J genes are TRBV5-4 and TRBJ2-1; 12 bases align to TRBD2. The length of the CDR3 is 15 residues. Germline trimming cut 5 bases from V and 3 bases from J; bases unmatched to any gene: 3. The V gene's germline CDR1 is SGHNT and CDR2 YYREEE (reference sequence). The CDR3 region is CASRVGLAGYNEQFF. CDR3 nucleotide sequence: TGTGCCAGCAGGGTGGGACTAGCGGGCTACAATGAGCAGTTCTTC.